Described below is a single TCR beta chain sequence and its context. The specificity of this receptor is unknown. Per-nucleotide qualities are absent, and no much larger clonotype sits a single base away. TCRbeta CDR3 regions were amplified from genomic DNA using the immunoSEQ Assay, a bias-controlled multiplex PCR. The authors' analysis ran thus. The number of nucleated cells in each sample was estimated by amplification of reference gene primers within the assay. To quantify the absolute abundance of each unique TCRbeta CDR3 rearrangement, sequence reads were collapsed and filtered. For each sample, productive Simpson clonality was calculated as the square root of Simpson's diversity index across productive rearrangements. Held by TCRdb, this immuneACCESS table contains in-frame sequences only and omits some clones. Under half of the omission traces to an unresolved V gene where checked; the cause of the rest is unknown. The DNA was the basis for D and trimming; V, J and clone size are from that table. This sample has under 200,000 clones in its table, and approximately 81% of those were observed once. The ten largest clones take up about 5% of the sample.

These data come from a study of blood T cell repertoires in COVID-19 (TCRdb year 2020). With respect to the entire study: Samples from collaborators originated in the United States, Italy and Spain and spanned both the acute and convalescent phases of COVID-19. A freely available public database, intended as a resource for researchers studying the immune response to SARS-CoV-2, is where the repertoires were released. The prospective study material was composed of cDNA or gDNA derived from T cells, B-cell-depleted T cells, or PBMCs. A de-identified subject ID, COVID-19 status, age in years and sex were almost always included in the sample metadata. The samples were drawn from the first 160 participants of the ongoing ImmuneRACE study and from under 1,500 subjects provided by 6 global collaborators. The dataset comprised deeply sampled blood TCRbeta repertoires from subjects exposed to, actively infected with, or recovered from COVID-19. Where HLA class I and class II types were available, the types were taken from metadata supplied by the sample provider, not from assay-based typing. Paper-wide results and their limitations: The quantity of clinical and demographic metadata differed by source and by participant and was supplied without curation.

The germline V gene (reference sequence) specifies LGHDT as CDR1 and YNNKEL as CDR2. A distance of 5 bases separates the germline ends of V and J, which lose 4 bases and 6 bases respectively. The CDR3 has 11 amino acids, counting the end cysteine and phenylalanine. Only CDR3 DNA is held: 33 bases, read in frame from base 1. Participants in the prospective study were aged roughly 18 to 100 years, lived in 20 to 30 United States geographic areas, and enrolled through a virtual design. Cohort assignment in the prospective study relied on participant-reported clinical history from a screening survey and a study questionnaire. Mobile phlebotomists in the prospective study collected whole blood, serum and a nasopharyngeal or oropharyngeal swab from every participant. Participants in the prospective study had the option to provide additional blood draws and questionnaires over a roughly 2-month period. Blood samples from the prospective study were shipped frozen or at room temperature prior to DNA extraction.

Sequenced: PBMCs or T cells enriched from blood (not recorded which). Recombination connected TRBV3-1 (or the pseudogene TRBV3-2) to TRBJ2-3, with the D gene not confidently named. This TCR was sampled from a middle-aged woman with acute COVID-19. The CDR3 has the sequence CASSLRDTQYF. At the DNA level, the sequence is TGTGCCAGCAGCCTTCGGGATACGCAGTATTTT.